The sequence of this T cell receptor beta chain was determined in a study of early T cells in non-severe SARS-CoV-2 infection. Study-wide context: Chains stayed unpaired after sequencing of bulk RNA from unsorted whole blood.

Study-wide results and caveats: Database matching using VDJdb favored anti-spike CD8 responses, with private and CD4 specificities left missing.

This clonotype was counted only a few times. Its antigen is currently unknown. Tagging with unique molecular identifiers was applied to individual cDNA molecules. TCRdb re-analysed the 5' RACE reads in MiXCR, keeping a single row per CDR3 protein. This table has tens of thousands of distinct CDR3 sequences, about 6.5% appearing once. Germline loops: CDR1 KGHSH, CDR2 LQKENI. CDR3 length equals 16 residues. V lost 5 bases, J lost 6 bases, and 11 bases stayed unmatched. The sample comprised whole blood. The gene calls are TRBV18 and TRBJ2-1, with 9 bases that match TRBD1. The sequence derives from an adult who was a healthcare worker with PCR-confirmed SARS-CoV-2 infection or an uninfected control (not recorded which). CDR3 residues: CASSTDSDRGGNEQFF. The DNA for the CDR3 is TGTGCCAGCTCAACCGATTCGGACAGGGGCGGCAATGAGCAGTTCTTC.